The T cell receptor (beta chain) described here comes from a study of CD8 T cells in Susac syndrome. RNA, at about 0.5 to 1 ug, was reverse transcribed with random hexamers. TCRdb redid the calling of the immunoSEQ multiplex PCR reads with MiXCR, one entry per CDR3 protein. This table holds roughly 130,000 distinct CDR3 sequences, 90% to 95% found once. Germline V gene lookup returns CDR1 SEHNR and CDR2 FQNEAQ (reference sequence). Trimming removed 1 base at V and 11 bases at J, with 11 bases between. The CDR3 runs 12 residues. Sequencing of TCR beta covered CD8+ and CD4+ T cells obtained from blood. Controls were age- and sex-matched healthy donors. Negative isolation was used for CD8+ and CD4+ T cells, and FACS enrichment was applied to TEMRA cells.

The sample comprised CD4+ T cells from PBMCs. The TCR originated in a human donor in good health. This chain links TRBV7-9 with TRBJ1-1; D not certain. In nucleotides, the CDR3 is TGTGCCAGCAGCTTAGTCGAGGGAGACGCTTTCTTT. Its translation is CASSLVEGDAFF.